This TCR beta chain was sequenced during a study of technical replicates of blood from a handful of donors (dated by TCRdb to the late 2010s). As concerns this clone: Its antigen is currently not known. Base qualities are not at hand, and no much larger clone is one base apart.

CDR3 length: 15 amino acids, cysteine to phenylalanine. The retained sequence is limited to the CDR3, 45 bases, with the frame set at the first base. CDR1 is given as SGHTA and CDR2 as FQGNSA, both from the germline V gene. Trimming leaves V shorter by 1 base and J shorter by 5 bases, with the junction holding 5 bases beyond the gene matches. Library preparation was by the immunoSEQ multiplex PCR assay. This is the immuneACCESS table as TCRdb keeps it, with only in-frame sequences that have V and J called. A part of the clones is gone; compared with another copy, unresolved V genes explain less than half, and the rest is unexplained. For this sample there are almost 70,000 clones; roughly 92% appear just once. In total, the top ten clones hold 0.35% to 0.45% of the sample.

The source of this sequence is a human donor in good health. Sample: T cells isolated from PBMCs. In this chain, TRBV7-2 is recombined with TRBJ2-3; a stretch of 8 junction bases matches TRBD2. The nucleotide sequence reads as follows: TGTGCCAGCAGCTTAGAGGCTAGCGGGCAAGATACGCAGTATTTT. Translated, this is CASSLEASGQDTQYF.